Listed below are T cell receptor beta chains from one sample, sequenced in a study of OX40 agonist ivuxolimab in advanced cancers. Repertoires were generated with immunoSEQ multiplex PCR, while TCRdb's copy carries only in-frame clones and drops some. The table records some 73,000 clones, approximately 90% of them present only once. Specimen: CD4+ or CD8+ T cells sorted from blood, collected in a trial of the OX40 agonist ivuxolimab. These receptors originate from an adult with an advanced solid tumor such as melanoma, head and neck, liver or kidney cancer. Both conserved end residues are part of each CDR3. D genes are given only for firm matches. A row's size may be missing; if present it is once, few, many or a size class.

cdr3_length	clone_size	j_call	v_call	d_call	cdr3_aa	cdr3_nt
13	-	TRBJ1-1	TRBV19	-	CATLGPENTEAFF	TGTGCCACTCTGGGCCCGGAGAACACTGAAGCTTTCTTT
15	-	TRBJ2-2	TRBV5-1	-	CASSLLDANTGELFF	TGCGCCAGCAGCTTGCTGGACGCGAACACCGGGGAGCTGTTTTTT
16	-	TRBJ2-1	TRBV25-1	TRBD2	CASIQIQASGSYEQFF	TGTGCCAGCATCCAAATTCAGGCTAGCGGGAGTTATGAGCAGTTCTTC
20	-	TRBJ2-1	TRBV30	TRBD2	CAWRDKNPGLAGSSYNEQFF	TGTGCCTGGAGGGATAAAAACCCGGGACTAGCGGGGAGCTCCTACAATGAGCAGTTCTTC
15	-	TRBJ1-2	TRBV4-1	-	CASSQVGLGLAGYTF	TGCGCCAGCAGCCAGGTAGGGCTCGGCCTCGCCGGCTACACCTTC
16	-	TRBJ2-5	TRBV19	-	CASRISHPAGPETQYF	TGTGCCAGTAGGATATCCCATCCCGCGGGTCCGGAGACCCAGTACTTC
14	-	TRBJ2-1	TRBV29-1	TRBD2	CSVFGTSNYNEQFF	TGCAGCGTTTTTGGGACTAGTAACTACAATGAGCAGTTCTTC
16	-	TRBJ2-1	TRBV7-3	TRBD1	CASSLTETGDYNEQFF	TGTGCCAGCAGCTTAACGGAGACAGGGGACTACAATGAGCAGTTCTTC
14	-	TRBJ2-3	TRBV19	-	CASSIVSSTDTQYF	TGTGCCAGTAGTATAGTCTCTAGCACAGATACGCAGTATTTT
18	once	TRBJ2-1	TRBV9	TRBD2	CASSSPTSELISYNEQFF	TGTGCCAGCAGCTCCCCGACTAGCGAGCTTATCTCCTACAATGAGCAGTTCTTC
14	-	TRBJ2-1	TRBV27	-	CASSPPGGDNEQFF	TGTGCCAGCAGTCCCCCTGGGGGAGACAATGAGCAGTTCTTC
14	-	TRBJ1-2	TRBV5-8	-	CASSLGDSNYGYTF	TGTGCCAGCAGCTTGGGGGACTCTAACTATGGCTACACCTTC
12	-	TRBJ2-7	TRBV2	-	CASTELSFEQYF	TGTGCCAGCACTGAGCTCAGTTTCGAGCAGTACTTC
13	-	TRBJ1-1	TRBV19	TRBD1	CATLQGAFTEAFF	TGTGCCACCCTACAGGGGGCGTTTACTGAAGCTTTCTTT
16	-	TRBJ1-5	TRBV19	-	CASSIDAGWHNQPQHF	TGTGCCAGTAGTATAGACGCAGGGTGGCACAATCAGCCCCAGCATTTT
12	-	TRBJ1-1	TRBV18	-	CASSAMNTEAFF	TGTGCCAGCTCAGCGATGAACACTGAAGCTTTCTTT
15	-	TRBJ2-4	TRBV6-1	-	CASSEIWLAKNIQYF	TGTGCCAGCAGTGAAATATGGTTGGCCAAAAACATTCAGTACTTC